The 19 T cell receptor beta chains below come from one sample, sequenced in a study of type 1 regulatory T cells. TCRdb passed the reads through MiXCR, listing each CDR3 protein once. The sample consists of about 100,000 distinct CDR3 sequences, about a third of them appearing once. Sequences were obtained from CD4+ T cells, either the whole sample or a sorted fraction (not recorded which). Receptor source: a human donor in good health.

This clonotype was observed a single time. The chain uses TRBV6-7 and TRBJ1-1; D is undetermined. TRBV6-7 is recorded as an ORF, its role being uncertain. V was clipped by 2 bases and J by 2 bases, with 6 bases between them. The CDR3 contains 13 residues. This chain's CDR3 is CASSYRTNTEAFF. DNA of the CDR3: TGTGCCAGCAGTTACAGGACTAACACTGAAGCTTTCTTT.

Many counts were recorded for this clonotype. The chain is built from TRBV7-2 and TRBJ2-7; no reliable D call. CDR3 size: 12 residues. The germline V gene has CDR1 SGHTA and CDR2 FQGNSA. The ends were cut back, 0 bases at V and 12 bases at J, with 12 bases in the middle. The CDR3 DNA sequence: TGTGCCAGCAGCTTAGCGGGTGCGAGCGCGTACTTC. As protein: CASSLAGASAYF.

This clonotype was recorded a few times. This chain joins TRBV5-1 and TRBJ2-1; D might be TRBD1 or TRBD2, each matching 6 bases. Germline V gives CDR1 SGHRS, CDR2 YFSETQ. Trimming shortened V by 4 bases and J by 7 bases, and 9 bases separated the two germline ends. CDR3 length: 12 residues. The chain's CDR3 is CASSGGGNEQFF. The CDR3 DNA sequence: TGCGCCAGCAGCGGAGGGGGGAATGAGCAGTTCTTC.

J is TRBJ2-3 and V is TRBV2; D is unresolved. The CDR3 length is 12 residues. The V and J ends lost 2 bases and 6 bases respectively, with 6 bases between them. Germline V lookup: CDR1 SNHLY, CDR2 FYNNEI. The CDR3 bases are TGTGCCAGCAGTGAATCCGGGGATACGCAGTATTTT. It is translated as CASSESGDTQYF.

The J gene is TRBJ2-2, the V gene TRBV7-2; D is unclear. From germline, CDR1 is SGHTA and CDR2 FQGNSA. The CDR3 covers 14 residues. Trimming left V 1 base short and J 7 bases short, with 10 bases between. The CDR3 DNA follows: TGTGCCAGCAGCTTAGGTCCCGGCGACGGGGAGCTGTTTTTT. Translated, it gives CASSLGPGDGELFF.

The rearrangement uses TRBV9 and TRBJ1-1; D uncertain. The CDR3 totals 12 residues. The V and J ends lost 0 bases and 6 bases respectively, with 6 bases between them. Germline loops: CDR1 SGDLS, CDR2 YYNGEE. The DNA of the CDR3 is TGTGCCAGCAGCGTAGCGGACTCTGAAGCTTTCTTT. Protein: CASSVADSEAFF.

The table lists this clonotype with a few counts. The rearrangement uses TRBV7-2 and TRBJ1-1; TRBD1 agrees at 7 bases. V was clipped by 3 bases and J by 5 bases; unmatched bases: 6. The germline V gene encodes CDR1 SGHTA and CDR2 FQGNSA. This CDR3 contains 14 residues. The CDR3 sequence: CASSLSGGNTEAFF. For the CDR3, the DNA is TGTGCCAGCAGCTTGTCAGGGGGAAATACTGAAGCTTTCTTT.

This clonotype was picked up one time. The genes are TRBV6-4 and TRBJ1-2; D is undetermined. The CDR3 loop spans 10 amino acids. The germline V gene encodes CDR1 MRHNA and CDR2 SNTAGT. V shed 3 bases and J shed 7 bases, with 3 bases lying between them. CDR3 nucleotide sequence: TGTGCCAGCAGTGAACGTGGCTACACCTTC. This gives the protein CASSERGYTF.

The chain employs TRBV7-9 and TRBJ1-5; perhaps TRBD1 as D (5 bases). Germline V gene data show CDR1 as SEHNR and CDR2 as FQNEAQ (reference sequence). Trimming shortened V by 5 bases and J by 7 bases, and 12 bases separated the two germline ends. CDR3 length: 13 amino acids. DNA of the CDR3: TGTGCCAGCAGCCTAACCGGGGACCAGCCCCAGCATTTT. Translated, it gives CASSLTGDQPQHF.

There are many counts of this clonotype. The J gene is TRBJ2-4, the V gene TRBV28; 7 nucleotides align to TRBD2. The germline V gene encodes CDR1 MDHEN and CDR2 SYDVKM. J was trimmed by 6 bases and V by 6 bases; bases with no gene match: 5. This CDR3 contains 13 residues. DNA of the CDR3: TGTGCCAGCAGCAAGTGGGAGGGAAACATTCAGTACTTC. Its protein product is CASSKWEGNIQYF. Combining the CDR3 with reference TRBV28 and TRBJ2-4 gives the whole variable domain DVKVTQSSRYLVKRTGEKVFLECVQDMDHENMFWYRQDPGLGLRLIYFSYDVKMKEKGDIPEGYSVSREKKERFSLILESASTNQTSMYLCASSKWEGNIQYFGAGTRLSVL.

This clonotype was recorded many times. The rearrangement joins TRBV27 to TRBJ2-7; 13 bases map to TRBD2. Germline trimming cut 3 bases from V and 7 bases from J; bases unmatched to any gene: 6. Per the germline V gene, CDR1 is MNHEY and CDR2 is SMNVEV (reference sequence). The CDR3 covers 15 residues. The CDR3 nucleotides read TGTGCCAGCAGTTTCCAGGGACTAGCGGGACGGGAGCAGTACTTC. It translates to CASSFQGLAGREQYF.

V usage is TRBV3-1 and J usage is TRBJ2-1; 9 nucleotides line up with TRBD2. Trimming at V came to 0 bases and at J to 6 bases, leaving 6 bases not matched to a gene. The CDR3 is 16 residues long. Per germline, CDR1 LGHDT and CDR2 YNNKEL (reference sequence). The CDR3 DNA is TGTGCCAGCAGCCAAGACGTAGCGGGAGTCCCCAATGAGCAGTTCTTC. This encodes CASSQDVAGVPNEQFF.

This chain connects TRBV12-3 or TRBV12-4 to TRBJ1-5; D perhaps matches TRBD1 (5 bases). Deletions cut 4 bases from V and 2 bases from J, with 12 bases between. This CDR3 has 15 residues. In DNA form, the CDR3 reads TGTGCCAGCAGTTCGCGCAGGGCGGGCAATCAGCCCCAGCATTTT. Its protein is CASSSRRAGNQPQHF.

This clonotype was counted only a few times. The chain uses TRBV7-8 and TRBJ2-3; 10 bases map to TRBD2. The ends lost 5 bases at V and 6 bases at J; junction bases unmatched: 20. The CDR3 is 19 residues long. Germline V lookup: CDR1 SGHVS, CDR2 FQNEAQ. CDR3: CASSRIQGPLAGARDTQYF. The CDR3 DNA reads TGTGCCAGCAGCCGCATTCAAGGCCCTCTAGCGGGAGCCCGGGATACGCAGTATTTT.

The chain couples TRBV7-2 to TRBJ2-3; 8 bases match TRBD2. CDR1 is SGHTA and CDR2 is FQGNSA in the germline V gene. J gave up 4 bases and V 1 base, and 10 bases lay outside the gene matches. The CDR3 loop spans 17 amino acids. The CDR3 nucleotides read TGTGCCAGCAGCTTAGGAGCGGGAGATCGGGGCGCAGATACGCAGTATTTT. It encodes CASSLGAGDRGADTQYF.

The V gene is TRBV12-3 or TRBV12-4, the J gene TRBJ1-2; 8 positions match TRBD1. The CDR3 consists of 15 residues. V lost 1 base and J lost 5; bases outside the gene matches: 6. The CDR3, as DNA: TGTGCCAGCAGTTTAGATCACAGGGGGGGATATGGCTACACCTTC. Its translation: CASSLDHRGGYGYTF.

CDR3 residues: CASSLRQASYNEQFF. The CDR3 DNA sequence: TGTGCCAGCAGCTTACGACAGGCCTCCTACAATGAGCAGTTCTTC. V gene TRBV13 combines with J gene TRBJ2-1; weak D call: TRBD1 (6 bases). CDR1 and CDR2 (germline): PRHDT, FYEKMQ (reference sequence). V lost 2 bases, J lost 0 bases, and 8 bases lay in between. This CDR3 has 15 residues.

A few counts support this clonotype. The chain has TRBV7-3 and TRBJ2-2, with D perhaps matching TRBD2 (6 bases). The CDR3 totals 13 residues. Germline V gene data show CDR1 as SGHTA and CDR2 as FQGTGA. V was clipped by 4 bases and J by 6 bases, with 9 bases between them. The CDR3 loop reads CASSSTSSGELFF. CDR3 coding DNA: TGTGCCAGCAGCTCGACTAGTTCCGGGGAGCTGTTTTTT.

This clonotype was recorded a few times. V gene TRBV6-5 combines with J gene TRBJ1-2; TRBD1 agrees at 7 bases. Germline CDR1 is MNHEY and CDR2 is SVGAGI. The V and J ends lost 5 bases and 5 bases, in that order; junction bases with no gene match: 8. The CDR3 loop spans 14 amino acids. The DNA for the CDR3 is TGTGCCAGCAGTGACAGGGTTGGTGTGTATGGCTACACCTTC. Its translation is CASSDRVGVYGYTF.